These 10 T cell receptor beta chains came from one sample sequenced in a study of blood T cell repertoires in COVID-19. Here immunoSEQ multiplex PCR was the method, and the copy in TCRdb shows in-frame clones only, minus some. The profile covers approximately 200,000 clones, with over 80% appearing a single time and 3% to 4% taken by the ten largest. Sequences were obtained from PBMCs or T cells enriched from blood (not recorded which). Receptors originate from a woman aged 30 to 39 who had been exposed to COVID-19.

The chain has TRBV29-1 and TRBJ2-5; TRBD2 matches at 9 bases. J was trimmed by 5 bases and V by 4 bases; bases with no gene match: 11. This CDR3 contains 15 residues. Germline CDR1 is SQVTM and CDR2 is ANQGSEA. CDR3 DNA: TGCAGCGTTGCCCCTAGGGCGGGAGGGTTGGAGACCCAGTACTTC. Amino acids: CSVAPRAGGLETQYF.

Here the CDR3 DNA reads TGTGCCAGCAGCTCGGGACAGGGAAGTCAAAATGAAAAACTGTTTTTT. This translates into CASSSGQGSQNEKLFF. The rearrangement joins TRBV5-6 to TRBJ1-4, with 9 bases fitting TRBD1. V lost 3 bases to trimming and J lost 5 bases; unmatched junction nucleotides: 8. Germline CDR1 is SGHDT and CDR2 is YYEEEE. This CDR3 contains 16 residues.

The chain links TRBV6-5 to TRBJ2-7; D unresolved. The CDR3 covers 14 residues. In germline, CDR1 is MNHEY, CDR2 SVGAGI. V was cut by 3 bases and J by 0 bases, with 9 bases left in between. The CDR3 DNA follows: TGTGCCAGCAGTTATTTACAGAACTCCTACGAGCAGTACTTC. Translation: CASSYLQNSYEQYF.

The chain combines TRBV10-1 with TRBJ1-1; D is possibly TRBD1 (6 bases). The germline CDR1 and CDR2 sequences are WNHNN and SYGVQD (reference sequence). V lost 8 bases, J lost 3 bases, and 16 bases lay in between. The CDR3 runs to 14 residues. Written as DNA, the CDR3 is TGCGCCAGCTCCAGAGGGGGGGCTGACACTGAAGCTTTCTTT. Protein sequence: CASSRGGADTEAFF.

This rearrangement joins TRBV2 to TRBJ2-3, with TRBD2 as a possible D gene (5 bases). V was shortened by 6 bases and J by 1 base, with 11 bases between the two germline ends. Germline V lookup: CDR1 SNHLY, CDR2 FYNNEI. This CDR3 contains 14 residues. CDR3 sequence: CASRRVVGTDTQYF. The CDR3 DNA reads TGTGCCAGCAGGAGGGTGGTAGGCACAGATACGCAGTATTTT.

A note on this clone: The junction differs from germline at one of its ends, possibly a read error. The chain carries TRBV7-8 and TRBJ2-7, with 9 bases lining up with TRBD1. This CDR3 is built from 16 residues. Germline CDR1 SGHVS, CDR2 FQNEAQ. The CDR3 coding sequence is TGTGCCAGCAGCTTAGGCCCCGGGACAGGGTCCTTCGAGCAGTACTTC. Amino acids: CASSLGPGTGSFEQYF.

The CDR3 coding sequence is TGTGCCAGCAGTTCGACTAGTCTCACCGGGGAGCTGTTTTTT. Translated, it gives CASSSTSLTGELFF. The gene calls are TRBV6-5 and TRBJ2-2; D is possibly TRBD2 (6 bases). V lost 4 bases and J lost 4, with 10 bases in between. The CDR3 spans 14 residues. Germline V lookup: CDR1 MNHEY, CDR2 SVGAGI.

This rearrangement joins TRBV29-1 to TRBJ2-1; 10 nucleotides line up with TRBD2. Per the germline V gene, CDR1 is SQVTM and CDR2 is ANQGSEA. V shed 7 bases, J shed 3 bases, and the junction held 6 bases outside the gene matches. This CDR3 has 14 residues. CDR3 coding DNA: TGCAGCGCGACCCCTAGCGGGAGCTACAATGAGCAGTTCTTC. It codes for CSATPSGSYNEQFF.

The chain recombines TRBV5-1 with TRBJ1-6; 7 bases agree with TRBD1. V lost 4 bases and J lost 0; bases outside the gene matches: 1. The length of the CDR3 is 15 residues. Germline lookup yields CDR1 SGHRS and CDR2 YFSETQ. The CDR3 spells CASSRTGSYNSPLHF. The DNA of the CDR3 is TGCGCCAGCAGCCGGACAGGCTCCTATAATTCACCCCTCCACTTT.

The chain is built from TRBV6-4 and TRBJ2-1; 11 bases match TRBD2. V gave up 2 bases and J gave up 15 bases; unmatched junction bases: 9. This CDR3 comprises 14 residues. The germline V gene encodes CDR1 MRHNA and CDR2 SNTAGT. CDR3 loop: CASSDGLAGGKPFF. The CDR3 nucleotides read TGTGCCAGCAGTGACGGGCTAGCGGGAGGTAAACCGTTCTTC.